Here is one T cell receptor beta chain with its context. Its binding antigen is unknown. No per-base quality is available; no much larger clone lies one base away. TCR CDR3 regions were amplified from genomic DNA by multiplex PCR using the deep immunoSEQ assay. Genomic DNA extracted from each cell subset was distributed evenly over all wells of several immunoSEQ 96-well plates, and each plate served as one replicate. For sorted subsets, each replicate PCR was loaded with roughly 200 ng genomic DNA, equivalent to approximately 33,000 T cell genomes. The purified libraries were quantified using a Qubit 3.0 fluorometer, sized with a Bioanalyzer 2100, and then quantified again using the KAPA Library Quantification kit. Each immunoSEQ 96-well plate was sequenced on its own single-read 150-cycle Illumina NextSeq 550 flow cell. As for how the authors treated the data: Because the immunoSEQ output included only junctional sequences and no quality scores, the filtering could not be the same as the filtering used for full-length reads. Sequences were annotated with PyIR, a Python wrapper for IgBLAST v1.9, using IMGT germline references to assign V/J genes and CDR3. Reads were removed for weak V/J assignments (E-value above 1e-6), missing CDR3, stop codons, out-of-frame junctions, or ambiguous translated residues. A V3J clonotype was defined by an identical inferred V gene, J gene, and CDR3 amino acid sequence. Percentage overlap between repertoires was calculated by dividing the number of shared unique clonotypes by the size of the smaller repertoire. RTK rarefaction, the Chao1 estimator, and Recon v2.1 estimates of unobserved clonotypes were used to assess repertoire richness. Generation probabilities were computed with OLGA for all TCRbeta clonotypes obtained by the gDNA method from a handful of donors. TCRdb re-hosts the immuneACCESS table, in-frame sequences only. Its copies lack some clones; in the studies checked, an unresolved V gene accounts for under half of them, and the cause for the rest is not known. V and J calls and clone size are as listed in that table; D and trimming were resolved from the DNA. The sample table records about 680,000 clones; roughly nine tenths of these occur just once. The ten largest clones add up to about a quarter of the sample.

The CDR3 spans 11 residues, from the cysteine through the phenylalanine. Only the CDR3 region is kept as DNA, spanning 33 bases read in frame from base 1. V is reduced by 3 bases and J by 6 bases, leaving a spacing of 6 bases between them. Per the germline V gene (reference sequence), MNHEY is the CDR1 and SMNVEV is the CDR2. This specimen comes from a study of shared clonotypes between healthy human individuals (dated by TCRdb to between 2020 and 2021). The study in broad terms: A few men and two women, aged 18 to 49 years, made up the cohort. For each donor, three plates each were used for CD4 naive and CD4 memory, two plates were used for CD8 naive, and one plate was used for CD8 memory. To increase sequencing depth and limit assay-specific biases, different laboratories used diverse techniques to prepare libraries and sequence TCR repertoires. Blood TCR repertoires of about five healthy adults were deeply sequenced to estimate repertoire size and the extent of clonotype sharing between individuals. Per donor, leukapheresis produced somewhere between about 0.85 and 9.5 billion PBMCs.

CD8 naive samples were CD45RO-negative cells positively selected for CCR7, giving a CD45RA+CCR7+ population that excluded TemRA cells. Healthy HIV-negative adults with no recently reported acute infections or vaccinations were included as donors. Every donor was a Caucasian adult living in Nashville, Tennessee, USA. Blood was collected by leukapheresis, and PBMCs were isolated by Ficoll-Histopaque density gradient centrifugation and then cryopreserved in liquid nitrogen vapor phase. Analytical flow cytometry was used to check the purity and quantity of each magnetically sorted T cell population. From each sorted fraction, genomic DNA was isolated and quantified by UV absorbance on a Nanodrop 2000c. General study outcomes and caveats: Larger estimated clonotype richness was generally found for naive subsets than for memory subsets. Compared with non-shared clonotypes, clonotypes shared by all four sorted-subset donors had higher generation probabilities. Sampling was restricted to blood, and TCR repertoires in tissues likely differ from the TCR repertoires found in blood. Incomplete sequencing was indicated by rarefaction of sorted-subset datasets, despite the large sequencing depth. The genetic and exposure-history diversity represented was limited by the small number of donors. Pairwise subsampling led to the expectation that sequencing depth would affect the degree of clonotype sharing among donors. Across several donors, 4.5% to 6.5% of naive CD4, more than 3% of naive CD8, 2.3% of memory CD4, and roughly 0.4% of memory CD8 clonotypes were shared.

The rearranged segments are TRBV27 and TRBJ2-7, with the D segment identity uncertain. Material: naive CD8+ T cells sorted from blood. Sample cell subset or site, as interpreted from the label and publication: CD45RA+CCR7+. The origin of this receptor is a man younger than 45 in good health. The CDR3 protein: CASSLIGEQYF. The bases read TGTGCCAGCAGTTTGATCGGCGAGCAGTACTTC.